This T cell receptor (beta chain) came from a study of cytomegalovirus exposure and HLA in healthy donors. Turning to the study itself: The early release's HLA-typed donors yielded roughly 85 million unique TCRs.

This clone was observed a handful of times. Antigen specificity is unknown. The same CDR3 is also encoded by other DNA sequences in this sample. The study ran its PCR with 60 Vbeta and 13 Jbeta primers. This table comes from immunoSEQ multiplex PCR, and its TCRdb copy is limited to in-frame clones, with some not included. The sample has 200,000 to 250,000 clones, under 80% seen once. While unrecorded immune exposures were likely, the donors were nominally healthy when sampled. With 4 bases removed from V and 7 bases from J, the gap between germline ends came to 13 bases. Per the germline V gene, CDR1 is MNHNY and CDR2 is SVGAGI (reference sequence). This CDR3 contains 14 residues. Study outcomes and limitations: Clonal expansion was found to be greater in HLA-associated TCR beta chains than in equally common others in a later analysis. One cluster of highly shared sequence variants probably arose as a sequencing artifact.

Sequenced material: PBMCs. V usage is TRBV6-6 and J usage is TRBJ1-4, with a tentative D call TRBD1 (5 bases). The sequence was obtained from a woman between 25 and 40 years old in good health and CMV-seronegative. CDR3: CASSWPGGGEKLFF. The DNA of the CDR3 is TGTGCCAGCAGTTGGCCGGGGGGTGGTGAAAAACTGTTTTTT.